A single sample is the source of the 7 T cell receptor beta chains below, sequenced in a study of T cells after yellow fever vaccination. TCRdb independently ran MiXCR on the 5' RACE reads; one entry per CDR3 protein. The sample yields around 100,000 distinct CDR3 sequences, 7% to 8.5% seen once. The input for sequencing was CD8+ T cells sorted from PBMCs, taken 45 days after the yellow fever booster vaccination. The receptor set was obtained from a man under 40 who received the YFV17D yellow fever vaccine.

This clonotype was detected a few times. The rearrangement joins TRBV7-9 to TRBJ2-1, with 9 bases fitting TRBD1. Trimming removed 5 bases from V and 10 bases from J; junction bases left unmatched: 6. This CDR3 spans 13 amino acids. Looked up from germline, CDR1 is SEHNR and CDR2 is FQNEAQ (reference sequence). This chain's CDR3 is CASSHSTGGEQFF. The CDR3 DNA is TGTGCCAGCAGCCATTCAACAGGGGGCGAGCAGTTCTTC.

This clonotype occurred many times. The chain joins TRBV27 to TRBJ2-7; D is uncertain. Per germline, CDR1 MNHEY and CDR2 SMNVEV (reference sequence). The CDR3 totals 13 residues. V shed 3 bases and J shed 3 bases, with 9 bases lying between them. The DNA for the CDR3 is TGTGCCAGCAGTTTTGGACCGGGCTACGAGCAGTACTTC. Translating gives CASSFGPGYEQYF.

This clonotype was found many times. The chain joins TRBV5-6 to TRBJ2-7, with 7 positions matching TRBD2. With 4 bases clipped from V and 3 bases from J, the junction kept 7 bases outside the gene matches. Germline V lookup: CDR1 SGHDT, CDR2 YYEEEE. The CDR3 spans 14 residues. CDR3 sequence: CASSPTGLRYEQYF. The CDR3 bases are TGTGCCAGCAGCCCGACGGGACTACGCTACGAGCAGTACTTC.

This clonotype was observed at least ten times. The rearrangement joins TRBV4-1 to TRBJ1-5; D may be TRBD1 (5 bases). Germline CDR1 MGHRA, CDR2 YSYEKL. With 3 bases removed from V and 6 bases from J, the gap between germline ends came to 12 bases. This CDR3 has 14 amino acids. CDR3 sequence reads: CASSHTTESQPQHF. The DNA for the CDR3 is TGCGCCAGCAGCCATACGACAGAAAGTCAGCCCCAGCATTTT.

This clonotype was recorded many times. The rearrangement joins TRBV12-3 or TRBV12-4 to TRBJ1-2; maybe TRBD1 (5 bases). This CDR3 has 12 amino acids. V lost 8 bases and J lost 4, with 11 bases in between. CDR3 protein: CASADSSYGYTF. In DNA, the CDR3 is TGTGCCAGCGCTGACAGTTCCTATGGCTACACCTTC.

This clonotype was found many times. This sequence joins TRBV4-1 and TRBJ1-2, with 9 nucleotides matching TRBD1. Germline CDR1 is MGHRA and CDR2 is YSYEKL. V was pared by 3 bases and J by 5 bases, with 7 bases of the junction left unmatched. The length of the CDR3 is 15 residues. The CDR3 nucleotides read TGCGCCAGCAGCCAGGCTCGGACAGGGGAGTATGGCTACACCTTC. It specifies CASSQARTGEYGYTF.

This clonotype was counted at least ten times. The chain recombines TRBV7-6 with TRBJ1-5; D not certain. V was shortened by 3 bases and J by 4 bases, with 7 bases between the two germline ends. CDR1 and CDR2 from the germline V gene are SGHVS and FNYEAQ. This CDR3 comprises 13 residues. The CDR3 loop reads CASSFGSNQPQHF. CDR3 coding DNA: TGTGCCAGCAGCTTTGGCTCGAATCAGCCCCAGCATTTT.